Presented here are 12 T cell receptor beta chains from one specimen sequenced in a study of blood T cell repertoires in COVID-19. Produced via immunoSEQ multiplex PCR; TCRdb's table is partial and in-frame only. The sample records about 52,000 clones, approximately 89% being singletons. The sequenced sample was peripheral blood. These receptors were taken from a man older than 75 with active or convalescent COVID-19.

The rearrangement uses TRBV7-2 and TRBJ2-5; TRBD2 agrees at 8 bases. CDR1 is SGHTA, CDR2 FQGNSA, per germline. The CDR3 runs 15 residues. J gave up 3 bases and V 2 bases, and 5 bases lay outside the gene matches. CDR3 DNA: TGTGCCAGCAGCTTATACGCGACTAGCGAAGAGACCCAGTACTTC. Its translation is CASSLYATSEETQYF.

The DNA for the CDR3 is TGCGCCAGCAGCCAGGGACAGGGAGGCAATCAGCCCCAGCATTTT. Residues: CASSQGQGGNQPQHF. The chain carries TRBV4-3 and TRBJ1-5; 9 nucleotides match TRBD1. The CDR3 has 15 residues. The V gene's germline CDR1 is LGHNA and CDR2 YSLEER. Unmatched junction bases numbered 2, after V lost 3 bases and J lost 2 bases.

CDR3 sequence: CAISELGQGTDTQYF. The DNA for the CDR3 is TGTGCCATCAGTGAGTTAGGACAGGGCACAGATACGCAGTATTTT. This chain links TRBV10-3 with TRBJ2-3; the match to TRBD1 covers 7 bases. The germline gives CDR1 ENHRY, CDR2 SYGVKD. The ends lost 1 base at V and 1 base at J; junction bases unmatched: 2. The length of the CDR3 is 15 residues.

V usage is TRBV12-3 or TRBV12-4 and J usage is TRBJ2-3; 11 nucleotides align to TRBD2. The CDR3 has 13 amino acids. The V gene end was trimmed by 4 bases and the J gene end by 14 bases; junction bases not matched to a gene: 8. The CDR3 is CASSSSLTSGRYF. The DNA for the CDR3 is TGTGCCAGCAGTTCGTCACTTACTAGCGGGAGGTATTTT.

This chain uses TRBV5-1 with TRBJ2-5, with TRBD2 as a possible D gene (5 bases). Germline CDR1 SGHRS, CDR2 YFSETQ. With 0 bases removed from V and 4 bases from J, the gap between germline ends came to 19 bases. The CDR3 runs to 17 residues. The chain's CDR3 is CASSLGVNEGVGETQYF. The CDR3 DNA follows: TGCGCCAGCAGCTTGGGGGTGAATGAGGGAGTTGGAGAGACCCAGTACTTC.

The rearrangement joins TRBV10-2 to TRBJ2-3; D gene uncertain. CDR3 size: 12 residues. The germline gives CDR1 WSHSY, CDR2 SAAADI. Trimming removed 6 bases at V and 4 bases at J, with 8 bases between. In DNA, the CDR3 is TGCGCCAGCAGCGCGAAAGCAGATACGCAGTATTTT. It translates to CASSAKADTQYF.

The chain is built from TRBV9 and TRBJ2-5, with 8 positions matching TRBD1. The CDR3 covers 15 residues. Unmatched junction bases numbered 9, after V lost 4 bases and J lost 4 bases. CDR1 and CDR2 from the germline V gene are SGDLS and YYNGEE. CDR3 in DNA: TGTGCCAGCAGCCCCCGGACAGGGATTGGAGAGACCCAGTACTTC. Amino acids: CASSPRTGIGETQYF.

V is TRBV3-1 (or the pseudogene TRBV3-2) and J is TRBJ2-5; D is uncertain. Germline-derived CDR1 and CDR2 are LGHDT and YNNKEL (reference sequence). This CDR3 has 14 residues. The V end lost 4 bases, the J end lost 0 bases, and 9 bases lay between the germline ends. CDR3 protein: CASSLITHQETQYF. CDR3 bases: TGTGCCAGCAGCCTGATCACACACCAAGAGACCCAGTACTTC.

This chain uses TRBV9 with TRBJ1-6; a weak D match, TRBD1 (5 bases). V lost 7 bases to trimming and J lost 10 bases, with 12 bases between them. CDR1 is SGDLS and CDR2 is YYNGEE in the germline V gene. This CDR3 contains 12 residues. The CDR3, as DNA: TGTGCCAGCGCGCCGGACATCTCACCCCTCCACTTT. Amino acid sequence: CASAPDISPLHF.

The chain combines TRBV4-1 with TRBJ1-1, with 9 bases identical to TRBD1. CDR1 MGHRA and CDR2 YSYEKL come from the germline V gene. V shed 2 bases and J 11 bases; nucleotides not matched to a gene: 15. The CDR3 is 16 amino acids. DNA for the CDR3: TGCGCCAGCAGCCAACCGGACAGGGGACCATGGCGTTCCGCTTTCTTT. Its protein product is CASSQPDRGPWRSAFF.

The chain couples TRBV6-5 to TRBJ2-1, with a possible D match to TRBD2 (6 bases). This CDR3 has 14 amino acids. Trimming took 6 bases from V and 9 from J, leaving 18 bases between them. CDR1 and CDR2 (germline): MNHEY, SVGAGI. This chain's CDR3 is CASRNAGHSIEQFF. The CDR3 DNA follows: TGTGCCAGCAGGAACGCGGGGCATAGTATTGAGCAGTTCTTC.

The genes are TRBV6-5 and TRBJ1-6; 7 bases match TRBD1. The germline V gene encodes CDR1 MNHEY and CDR2 SVGAGI. Trimming at V came to 6 bases and at J to 15 bases, leaving 14 bases not matched to a gene. The CDR3 loop spans 14 amino acids. The CDR3 loop is CASSKDRRSAVLHF. DNA of the CDR3: TGTGCCAGCAGCAAGGACAGGCGATCGGCGGTCCTCCACTTT.